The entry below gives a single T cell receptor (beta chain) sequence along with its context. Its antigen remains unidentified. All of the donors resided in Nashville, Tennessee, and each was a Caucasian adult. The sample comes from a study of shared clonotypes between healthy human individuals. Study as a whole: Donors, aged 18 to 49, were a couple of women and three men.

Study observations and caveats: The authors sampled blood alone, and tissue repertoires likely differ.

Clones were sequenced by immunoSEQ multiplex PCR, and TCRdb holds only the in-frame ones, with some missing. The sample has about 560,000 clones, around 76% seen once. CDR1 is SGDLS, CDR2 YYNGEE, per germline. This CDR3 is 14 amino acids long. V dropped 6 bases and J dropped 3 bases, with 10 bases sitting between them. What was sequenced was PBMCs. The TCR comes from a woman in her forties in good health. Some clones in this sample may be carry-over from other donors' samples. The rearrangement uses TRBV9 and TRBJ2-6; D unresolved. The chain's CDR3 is CASTDRDGANVLTF. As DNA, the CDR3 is TGTGCCAGCACCGATCGTGATGGGGCCAACGTCCTGACTTTC. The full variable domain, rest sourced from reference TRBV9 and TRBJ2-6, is DSGVTQTPKHLITATGQRVTLRCSPRSGDLSVYWYQQSLDQGLQFLIQYYNGEERAKGNILERFSAQQFPDLHSELNLSSLELGDSALYFCASTDRDGANVLTFGAGSRLTVL.